These 11 T cell receptor beta chains were sequenced from one sample in a study of human thymus T cells. Profiled with immunoSEQ multiplex PCR; TCRdb holds only in-frame clones, not every one. The data contain 46,000 or so clones, about 95% of them singletons. Sequenced: blood. Every receptor here comes from a girl less than two years old with a congenital heart defect but otherwise immunologically healthy.

The J gene is TRBJ1-1, the V gene TRBV6-6; D might be TRBD1 (5 bases). Germline V CDR1 and CDR2: MNHNY, SVGAGI (reference sequence). With 0 bases removed from V and 3 bases from J, the gap between germline ends came to 11 bases. This CDR3 region has 15 residues. The CDR3 sequence: CASSYSRRGDTEAFF. The CDR3 DNA follows: TGTGCCAGCAGTTACTCGAGGCGGGGGGACACTGAAGCTTTCTTT.

This chain uses TRBV6-1 with TRBJ2-3; D call uncertain. The germline gives CDR1 MNHNS, CDR2 SASEGT. The ends were cut back, 2 bases at V and 4 bases at J, with 4 bases in the middle. The CDR3 runs to 12 residues. The CDR3, as DNA: TGTGCCAGCAGTGAACATTCAGATACGCAGTATTTT. This sequence encodes CASSEHSDTQYF.

In its sample, this clone was seen once. The chain is built from TRBV6-4 and TRBJ2-5; TRBD2 matches at 13 bases. This CDR3 has 15 amino acids. From germline, CDR1 is MRHNA and CDR2 SNTAGT. After removal of 6 bases from V and 2 bases from J, the junction contained 3 bases not matched to a gene. The CDR3 coding sequence is TGTGCCAGCAGCCCACTAGCGGGAGGGCAAGAGACCCAGTACTTC. It encodes CASSPLAGGQETQYF.

The rearrangement joins TRBV19 to TRBJ2-1; D perhaps matches TRBD2 (6 bases). Germline loops: CDR1 LNHDA, CDR2 SQIVND (reference sequence). The CDR3 totals 16 residues. The germline V and J ends were trimmed by 8 bases and 1 base, with 18 bases remaining between them. CDR3 amino acids: CASSFGPGTSYNEQFF. CDR3 coding DNA: TGTGCCAGTTCGTTCGGCCCCGGGACTTCCTACAATGAGCAGTTCTTC.

The chain employs TRBV11-2 and TRBJ2-3; 12 nucleotides align to TRBD2. There are 15 residues in the CDR3. J was trimmed by 5 bases and V by 0 bases; bases with no gene match: 0. CDR1 is SGHAT and CDR2 is FQNNGV in the germline V gene. The CDR3 here is CASSLETSGRDTQYF. CDR3 bases: TGTGCCAGCAGCTTAGAGACTAGCGGGAGAGATACGCAGTATTTT.

The DNA of the CDR3 is TGTGCCAGCAGCCACGGCATCCACGCTAGCACAGATACGCAGTATTTT. As protein: CASSHGIHASTDTQYF. The chain carries TRBV7-3 and TRBJ2-3; D is uncertain. The CDR3 is 16 amino acids. Per the germline V gene, CDR1 is SGHTA and CDR2 is FQGTGA. V was cut by 5 bases and J by 0 bases, with 15 bases left in between.

This sequence joins TRBV5-1 and TRBJ2-7; D not resolved. This CDR3 has 12 amino acids. Germline V CDR1 and CDR2: SGHRS, YFSETQ. With 0 bases removed from V and 6 bases from J, the gap between germline ends came to 7 bases. CDR3 nucleotides: TGCGCCAGCAGCTTGGAAGGTAGCGAGCAGTACTTC. Amino acid sequence: CASSLEGSEQYF. Based on the CDR3 plus reference TRBV5-1 and TRBJ2-7, the full variable domain is KAGVTQTPRYLIKTRGQQVTLSCSPISGHRSVSWYQQTPGQGLQFLFEYFSETQRNKGNFPGRFSGRQFSNSRSEMNVSTLELGDSALYLCASSLEGSEQYFGPGTRLTVT.

V usage is TRBV19 and J usage is TRBJ1-4, with D tentatively TRBD1 (6 bases). Germline CDR1 is LNHDA and CDR2 is SQIVND (reference sequence). The CDR3 contains 13 residues. V was pared by 3 bases and J by 8 bases, with 10 bases between. The CDR3 spells CASSMDRSEKLFF. In DNA form, the CDR3 reads TGTGCCAGTAGTATGGACAGATCGGAAAAACTGTTTTTT.

The rearrangement joins TRBV5-1 to TRBJ2-1; D is possibly TRBD2 (6 bases). V lost 3 bases and J 4 bases, leaving 14 bases between the germline ends. Germline CDR1 is SGHRS and CDR2 is YFSETQ. The CDR3 runs 15 residues. The chain's CDR3 is CASSWGTHPYNEQFF. The CDR3 DNA reads as TGCGCCAGCAGCTGGGGGACTCACCCGTACAATGAGCAGTTCTTC.

V gene TRBV28 combines with J gene TRBJ1-2; D not certain. Looked up from germline, CDR1 is MDHEN and CDR2 is SYDVKM. V was trimmed by 8 bases and J by 2 bases, leaving 12 bases between them. CDR3 length: 13 residues. The CDR3 region is CASQLAGNYGYTF. The CDR3 DNA reads TGTGCCAGCCAGCTTGCAGGAAACTATGGCTACACCTTC.

The J gene is TRBJ1-6, the V gene TRBV27, with D uncertain. CDR3 size: 11 residues. Germline V gene sequence: CDR1 MNHEY, CDR2 SMNVEV (reference sequence). The V and J ends lost 2 bases and 10 bases respectively, with 3 bases between them. The CDR3 loop reads CASSLRSPLHF. The CDR3 DNA follows: TGTGCCAGCAGTTTAAGATCACCCCTCCACTTT.